This passage covers 15 T cell receptor beta chains from one sample sequenced in a study of blood T cell repertoires in COVID-19 (dated by TCRdb to about 2020). The library was made by the immunoSEQ multiplex PCR assay. In its TCRdb copy, this immuneACCESS table keeps in-frame sequences only and misses some clones. Where compared with another copy, unresolved V genes explain less than half of these, and the others have no known cause. The sample table records more than 110,000 clones; 70% to 90% of these occur just once. Under 7% of the sample belongs to the ten largest clones. The material sequenced was peripheral blood. These receptors were obtained from a human donor in a cohort sampled during active COVID-19.

This clone has ten or more counts. The V gene is TRBV19, the J gene TRBJ2-4, with 8 bases lining up with TRBD2. The CDR3 extends over 16 amino acids. Trimming removed 3 bases from V and 4 bases from J; junction bases left unmatched: 8. From germline, CDR1 is LNHDA and CDR2 SQIVND (reference sequence). CDR3 in DNA: TGTGCCAGTAGTATCGCCGGGACTAGGGCGAAAAACATTCAGTACTTC. Its translation: CASSIAGTRAKNIQYF. The full variable domain, with the rest looked up from reference TRBV19 and TRBJ2-4, is DGGITQSPKYLFRKEGQNVTLSCEQNLNHDAMYWYRQDPGQGLRLIYYSQIVNDFQKGDIAEGYSVSREKKESFPLTVTSAQKNPTAFYLCASSIAGTRAKNIQYFGAGTRLSVL.

The chain joins TRBV7-2 to TRBJ2-7; 7 positions agree with TRBD2. The CDR3 contains 16 residues. J gave up 2 bases and V 1 base, and 8 bases lay outside the gene matches. Germline V gives CDR1 SGHTA, CDR2 FQGNSA. CDR3 sequence reads: CASSLEGLPSTYEQYF. The CDR3 DNA follows: TGTGCCAGCAGCTTAGAGGGACTACCCAGTACCTACGAGCAGTACTTC. Full variable domain (rest looked up from reference TRBV7-2 and TRBJ2-7): GAGVSQSPSNKVTEKGKDVELRCDPISGHTALYWYRQSLGQGLEFLIYFQGNSAPDKSGLPSDRFSAERTGGSVSTLTIQRTQQEDSAVYLCASSLEGLPSTYEQYFGPGTRLTVT.

The chain has TRBV3-1 (or the pseudogene TRBV3-2) and TRBJ2-7, with D possibly being TRBD1 (5 bases). Germline assignment: CDR1 LGHDT and CDR2 YNNKEL (reference sequence). The CDR3 is 13 residues long. Trimming took off 3 bases at V and 6 bases at J, with 12 bases between the two ends. The CDR3 sequence is CASSQGIRGEQYF. The CDR3 bases are TGTGCCAGCAGCCAGGGGATTAGGGGCGAGCAGTACTTC.

This clone showed up many times. V is TRBV29-1 and J is TRBJ1-2; 11 nucleotides match TRBD1. The V and J ends lost 6 bases and 2 bases, in that order; junction bases with no gene match: 2. This CDR3 has 13 residues. Germline lookup yields CDR1 SQVTM and CDR2 ANQGSEA. CDR3: CSVRTGGNYGYTF. DNA for the CDR3: TGCAGCGTACGGACAGGGGGCAACTATGGCTACACCTTC. Together with reference TRBV29-1 and TRBJ1-2, the CDR3 gives the full variable domain: SAVISQKPSRDICQRGTSLTIQCQVDSQVTMMFWYRQQPGQSLTLIATANQGSEATYESGFVIDKFPISRPNLTFSTLTVSNMSPEDSSIYLCSVRTGGNYGYTFGSGTRLTVV.

The V gene is TRBV25-1, the J gene TRBJ2-3, with 8 nucleotides matching TRBD1. Germline trimming cut 5 bases from V and 2 bases from J; bases unmatched to any gene: 12. Germline V gives CDR1 MGHDK, CDR2 SYGVNS. CDR3 length equals 17 residues. CDR3 loop: CASSSRTGREDTDTQYF. The DNA of the CDR3 is TGTGCCAGCAGTAGCAGGACAGGGCGGGAAGACACAGATACGCAGTATTTT.

This clone has only a few counts. The V and J genes are TRBV6-6 and TRBJ1-5; TRBD1 agrees at 8 bases. There are 16 residues in the CDR3. Per the germline V gene, CDR1 is MNHNY and CDR2 is SVGAGI (reference sequence). The trim removed 6 bases at V and 6 bases at J, leaving 13 bases unmatched. The CDR3 sequence is CASSPNQGARVQPQHF. In nucleotides, the CDR3 is TGTGCCAGCAGCCCTAATCAGGGGGCGCGTGTTCAGCCCCAGCATTTT.

CDR3 in DNA: TGTGCCAGCAGCCGCGGGAGGGTAAGGGAGCAGTACTTC. It yields the protein CASSRGRVREQYF. The chain combines TRBV13 with TRBJ2-7; 9 positions match TRBD2. V lost 5 bases to trimming and J lost 7 bases; unmatched junction nucleotides: 6. Germline loops: CDR1 PRHDT, CDR2 FYEKMQ (reference sequence). CDR3 size: 13 residues.

The V call is TRBV11-3, the J call TRBJ2-1; the match to TRBD2 covers 13 bases. V shed 5 bases, J shed 8 bases, and the junction held 9 bases outside the gene matches. The CDR3 runs to 16 residues. The germline V gene has CDR1 SGHNT and CDR2 YENEEA. The CDR3 loop reads CASSPEGTSGTDEQFF. The CDR3, as DNA: TGTGCCAGCAGCCCGGAGGGGACTAGCGGGACCGATGAGCAGTTCTTC.

This clone turned up a few times. The chain joins TRBV7-3 to TRBJ2-7; TRBD2 aligns across 13 bases. The J segment lost 1 base and the V segment lost 4 bases, leaving 4 bases of the junction unmatched. CDR1 is SGHTA, CDR2 FQGTGA, per germline. The CDR3 covers 16 residues. In nucleotides, the CDR3 is TGTGCCAGCAGCTCGCGGACTAGCGGGAGATCCTACGAGCAGTACTTC. This encodes CASSSRTSGRSYEQYF.

The rearrangement uses TRBV28 and TRBJ1-1, with D possibly TRBD1 on 5 matching bases. Trimming removed 6 bases at V and 9 bases at J, with 20 bases between. The CDR3 covers 14 residues. The germline V gene encodes CDR1 MDHEN and CDR2 SYDVKM. CDR3 DNA sequence: TGTGCCAGCAGGGGGCAAATCCCCGGGCTGAAAGCTTTCTTT. The encoded protein is CASRGQIPGLKAFF. Full variable domain (outside the CDR3, taken from reference TRBV28 and TRBJ1-1): DVKVTQSSRYLVKRTGEKVFLECVQDMDHENMFWYRQDPGLGLRLIYFSYDVKMKEKGDIPEGYSVSREKKERFSLILESASTNQTSMYLCASRGQIPGLKAFFGQGTRLTVV.

The chain recombines TRBV19 with TRBJ1-6, with D uncertain. Germline-derived CDR1 and CDR2 are LNHDA and SQIVND (reference sequence). The CDR3 totals 13 residues. V was shortened by 9 bases and J by 7 bases, with 13 bases between the two germline ends. The CDR3 coding sequence is TGTGCCAGCGGGGTGGACTTGAATTCACCCCTCCACTTT. It translates to CASGVDLNSPLHF.

The CDR3 is CTSSVLSGLSTDTQYF. In DNA form, the CDR3 reads TGCACCAGCAGCGTCCTTAGCGGCCTTAGCACAGATACGCAGTATTTT. This rearrangement joins TRBV1 to TRBJ2-3; TRBD2 reflects the table's D call only, with no check against the DNA. TRBV1 is deemed a pseudogene. This CDR3 is built from 16 residues.

This sequence joins TRBV5-1 and TRBJ2-7; 8 bases align to TRBD2. The CDR3 is 13 amino acids. Looked up from germline, CDR1 is SGHRS and CDR2 is YFSETQ. V was pared by 6 bases and J by 6 bases, with 8 bases of the junction left unmatched. CDR3 coding DNA: TGCGCCAGCATGGAAGCGGGAGCGCGCGAGCAGTACTTC. This gives the protein CASMEAGAREQYF.

This clone has a handful of counts. This chain joins TRBV2 and TRBJ1-5; TRBD1 might be the D (5 bases). The CDR3 runs to 14 residues. Per germline, CDR1 SNHLY and CDR2 FYNNEI. Trimming removed 3 bases at V and 7 bases at J, with 13 bases between. This chain's CDR3 is CASSELTELQPQHF. CDR3 DNA sequence: TGTGCCAGCAGTGAGTTGACAGAGCTACAGCCCCAGCATTTT.

J is TRBJ2-5 and V is TRBV15, with D possibly TRBD1 on 5 matching bases. CDR1 and CDR2 from the germline V gene are LNHNV and YYDKDF (reference sequence). V gave up 0 bases and J gave up 2 bases, with 7 bases separating them. This CDR3 comprises 14 residues. The CDR3 sequence: CATSRDQGQETQYF. CDR3 DNA sequence: TGTGCCACCAGCAGAGACCAGGGACAAGAGACCCAGTACTTC.